A selection of T cell receptor beta chains follows, all from one sample in a study of memory CD4+ T cells and cytomegalovirus serostatus. Measured with immunoSEQ multiplex PCR; TCRdb has only the in-frame clones, and not every one. This sample has about 53,000 clones; around 80% occur once, and the top ten carry about 0.95%. Material for sequencing was memory CD4+ T cells from blood. Every receptor here comes from an adult in good health and CMV-seronegative. CDR3s include the opening cysteine and the closing phenylalanine or tryptophan. D genes are given only for firm matches. Where a row states a size, it is once, few, many or the class of an expanded clone; other rows omit it.

abundance,j_gene,v_gene,d_gene,CDR3aa,CDR3nt
NA,TRBJ2-6,TRBV11-2,NA,CASSPRTGPGANVLTF,TGTGCCAGCAGTCCCCGGACTGGCCCTGGGGCCAACGTCCTGACTTTC
NA,TRBJ1-2,TRBV29-1,NA,CSVELGDGYGYTF,TGCAGCGTTGAATTGGGGGACGGCTATGGCTACACCTTC
NA,TRBJ1-1,TRBV7-2,NA,CASSLDGSGTEAFF,TGTGCCAGCAGCTTAGATGGGTCTGGTACTGAAGCTTTCTTT
NA,TRBJ2-1,TRBV11-1,TRBD2,CASSPALAGAYNEQFF,TGTGCCAGCAGCCCCGCCCTAGCGGGAGCTTACAATGAGCAGTTCTTC
NA,TRBJ2-1,TRBV5-8,TRBD2,CASIKGLAGDNEQFF,TGTGCCAGCATCAAGGGACTAGCGGGCGACAATGAGCAGTTCTTC
NA,TRBJ1-4,TRBV6-1,NA,CASSEGGSTPAEKLFF,TGTGCCAGCAGTGAAGGGGGCAGCACGCCCGCTGAAAAACTGTTTTTT
NA,TRBJ2-3,TRBV7-9,TRBD1,CASSYYRGSSTDTQYF,TGTGCCAGCAGCTATTACAGGGGGTCTAGCACAGATACGCAGTATTTT
NA,TRBJ2-3,TRBV5-4,TRBD2,CASSPGTSGSVGTDTQYF,TGTGCCAGCAGCCCCGGGACTAGCGGCTCAGTAGGCACAGATACGCAGTATTTT
NA,TRBJ2-3,TRBV12-5,NA,CASGLETGEGTDTQYF,TGTGCTAGTGGTTTGGAAACAGGGGAGGGCACAGATACGCAGTATTTT
NA,TRBJ1-2,TRBV5-1,NA,CASSTRGGSYGYTF,TGCGCCAGCAGCACGAGGGGGGGTAGCTATGGCTACACCTTC
NA,TRBJ2-7,TRBV5-6,NA,CASSGGIANEQYF,TGTGCCAGCAGCGGCGGGATAGCCAACGAGCAGTACTTC
once,TRBJ2-3,TRBV7-9,NA,CASSFQGSTDTQYF,TGTGCCAGCAGCTTCCAGGGGAGCACAGATACGCAGTATTTT
NA,TRBJ2-2,TRBV12-5,NA,CASGLVGRELFF,TGTGCTAGTGGTTTGGTAGGCCGGGAGCTGTTTTTT
NA,TRBJ2-1,TRBV28,NA,CASRKLALSNEQFF,TGTGCCAGCAGGAAACTAGCCCTGTCCAATGAGCAGTTCTTC
few,TRBJ2-2,TRBV19,TRBD2,CASSILTSGDTGELFF,TGTGCCAGTAGTATACTGACTAGCGGAGACACCGGGGAGCTGTTTTTT
NA,TRBJ2-1,TRBV2,TRBD2,CASSDSRLAIEFF,TGTGCCAGCAGTGATTCTCGACTAGCGATCGAGTTCTTC
NA,TRBJ2-3,TRBV4-2,TRBD2,CASSQDAGVPDTQYF,TGTGCCAGCAGCCAAGATGCGGGGGTCCCAGATACGCAGTATTTT
few,TRBJ1-2,TRBV19,NA,CASSSTEGRGYGYTF,TGTGCCAGTAGTTCTACGGAGGGGCGCGGCTATGGCTACACCTTC
NA,TRBJ2-1,TRBV7-9,TRBD2,CASSWGLAGSSYNEQFF,TGTGCCAGCAGCTGGGGACTAGCGGGTAGCTCCTACAATGAGCAGTTCTTC
few,TRBJ2-5,TRBV7-2,NA,CASRPSEQETQYF,TGTGCCAGCAGGCCTAGCGAACAAGAGACCCAGTACTTC
NA,TRBJ2-3,TRBV18,NA,CASSPAQNPITDTQYF,TGTGCCAGCTCCCCTGCGCAGAACCCAATAACAGATACGCAGTATTTT
once,TRBJ2-1,TRBV7-7,TRBD1,CASSSGQGGNEQFF,TGTGCTAGCAGCTCCGGACAGGGTGGAAATGAGCAGTTCTTC
NA,TRBJ2-5,TRBV7-9,NA,CASSAGTVRETQYF,TGTGCCAGCAGCGCCGGGACGGTCCGGGAGACCCAGTACTTC
NA,TRBJ2-3,TRBV27,NA,CASQRTTADTQYF,TGTGCCAGTCAAAGGACAACTGCAGATACGCAGTATTTT
once,TRBJ2-1,TRBV6-5,TRBD2,CASTRLAGVNNEQFF,TGTGCCAGCACCCGACTAGCGGGAGTTAACAATGAGCAGTTCTTC
NA,TRBJ1-3,TRBV7-3,NA,CASSLGPSVNTIYF,TGTGCCAGCAGCTTAGGACCGTCGGTAAACACCATATATTTT
NA,TRBJ2-7,TRBV27,TRBD1,CASSFRAGGPWEQYF,TGTGCCAGCAGTTTTAGGGCAGGGGGACCTTGGGAGCAGTACTTC
NA,TRBJ1-1,TRBV6-5,NA,CASRANTEAFF,TGTGCCAGCAGGGCCAACACTGAAGCTTTCTTT
NA,TRBJ2-1,TRBV19,NA,CASSIGGPGRYNEQFF,TGTGCCAGTAGTATAGGTGGGCCCGGACGCTACAATGAGCAGTTCTTC
NA,TRBJ2-7,TRBV5-4,NA,CASSGPDGGAYEQYF,TGTGCCAGCAGCGGCCCTGACGGCGGGGCCTACGAGCAGTACTTC
NA,TRBJ2-7,TRBV30,TRBD2,CAWSPFSYGTSGYEQYF,TGTGCCTGGAGTCCGTTCTCTTATGGGACTAGCGGGTACGAGCAGTACTTC
NA,TRBJ2-7,TRBV6-5,TRBD2,CASRTLAGGYEQYF,TGTGCCAGCAGGACTTTAGCGGGAGGCTACGAGCAGTACTTC
NA,TRBJ1-4,TRBV7-9,NA,CAIQGNNEKLFF,TGTGCCATACAGGGAAATAATGAAAAACTGTTTTTT
once,TRBJ1-4,TRBV4-1,NA,CASSHPPQQLFF,TGCGCCAGCAGCCACCCCCCGCAGCAACTGTTTTTT
NA,TRBJ1-5,TRBV7-2,NA,CASSPGTYSNQPQHF,TGTGCCAGCAGCCCAGGGACTTATAGCAATCAGCCCCAGCATTTT
NA,TRBJ1-2,TRBV11-2,NA,CASSMTDGPYGYTF,TGTGCCAGCAGCATGACGGACGGCCCCTATGGCTACACCTTC
NA,TRBJ1-5,TRBV5-8,NA,CASSIHQPQHF,TGTGCCAGCAGCATCCATCAGCCCCAGCATTTT
NA,TRBJ2-7,TRBV10-3,NA,CASGAGYEQYF,TGTGCCAGCGGGGCCGGCTACGAGCAGTACTTC
NA,TRBJ2-7,TRBV27,NA,CASQGSSGRLTKQYF,TGTGCCAGCCAAGGATCTTCGGGACGGCTTACGAAGCAGTACTTC
NA,TRBJ1-1,TRBV5-6,NA,CASSFGLNTEAFF,TGTGCCAGCAGCTTCGGGCTGAACACTGAAGCTTTCTTT
NA,TRBJ1-5,TRBV28,NA,CASSLQPRPNQPQHF,TGTGCCAGCAGTCTTCAGCCGCGTCCCAATCAGCCCCAGCATTTT
NA,TRBJ1-1,TRBV5-6,TRBD1,CASTGSGTGGEAFF,TGTGCCAGCACCGGATCCGGGACAGGGGGTGAAGCTTTCTTT
NA,TRBJ1-3,TRBV18,NA,CASSPTQKATLSGNTIYF,TGTGCCAGCTCACCAACGCAAAAGGCCACCCTTTCTGGAAACACCATATATTTT
NA,TRBJ2-1,TRBV15,TRBD2,CATHSPGLAALRSEQFF,TGTGCCACCCACTCCCCGGGACTAGCGGCCTTAAGAAGTGAGCAGTTCTTC
few,TRBJ2-5,TRBV28,TRBD2,CASSRNSAGGGTQYF,TGTGCCAGCAGCCGTAATTCAGCGGGAGGAGGGACCCAGTACTTC
few,TRBJ1-5,TRBV19,TRBD1,CASSMPPGQANNQPQHF,TGTGCCAGTAGTATGCCTCCGGGACAGGCGAACAATCAGCCCCAGCATTTT
NA,TRBJ2-6,TRBV28,NA,CASSSSSGANVLTF,TGTGCCAGCAGTTCTAGCTCTGGGGCCAACGTCCTGACTTTC
NA,TRBJ1-2,TRBV7-9,NA,CASSLYVGGETNYGYTF,TGTGCCAGCAGCTTATATGTGGGGGGAGAGACTAACTATGGCTACACCTTC
NA,TRBJ2-3,TRBV6-6,TRBD1,CASSRDRASTDTQYF,TGTGCCAGCAGTCGAGACAGGGCTAGCACAGATACGCAGTATTTT
NA,TRBJ2-1,TRBV7-2,NA,CASSLYQEAEQFF,TGTGCCAGCAGCTTGTACCAAGAGGCTGAGCAGTTCTTC
NA,TRBJ2-7,TRBV5-5,NA,CASSARRQSSYEQYF,TGTGCCAGCAGCGCCCGACGTCAGAGCTCCTACGAGCAGTACTTC
few,TRBJ2-5,TRBV11-1,NA,CASSLYLLRKQETQYF,TGTGCCAGCAGCTTATATTTATTGAGGAAGCAAGAGACCCAGTACTTC
NA,TRBJ2-1,TRBV7-3,NA,CASSSTGTPGNEQFF,TGTGCCAGCAGTTCCACCGGGACTCCCGGTAATGAGCAGTTCTTC